The rows below give T cell receptor beta chains drawn from one sample of a study of blood T cell repertoires in COVID-19. Libraries were prepared by immunoSEQ multiplex PCR; TCRdb keeps only in-frame clonotypes and omits some of them. The sample lists a few hundred thousand clones, around 87% occurring once. Sequencing was done on a sample of PBMCs or T cells enriched from blood (not recorded which). The receptors come from a man aged 35-49 years in a cohort exposed to, infected with or recovered from COVID-19 (not recorded which). The CDR3 runs from the conserved cysteine through the conserved F or W. Each record gives: clone size, V gene, J gene, D gene, CDR3 length, CDR3 DNA, CDR3 protein. The D gene is left open where the match is weak. Where a row states a size, it is once, few, many or the class of an expanded clone; other rows omit it.

clone size: NA; V gene: TRBV12-5; J gene: TRBJ2-2; D gene: TRBD2; CDR3 length: 18; CDR3 DNA: TGTGCTAGTGGTTTGTCGGGACTAGCGGGACCCCCCACCGGGGAGCTGTTTTTT; CDR3 protein: CASGLSGLAGPPTGELFF
clone size: NA; V gene: TRBV19; J gene: TRBJ2-7; D gene: NA; CDR3 length: 11; CDR3 DNA: TGTGCCAGTAGGGGCTACTACGAGCAGTACTTC; CDR3 protein: CASRGYYEQYF
clone size: NA; V gene: TRBV2; J gene: TRBJ2-7; D gene: TRBD1; CDR3 length: 15; CDR3 DNA: TGTGCCAGCAGCGGTCCGGGACAGGGACCCTACGAGCAGTACTTC; CDR3 protein: CASSGPGQGPYEQYF
clone size: NA; V gene: TRBV19; J gene: TRBJ2-5; D gene: NA; CDR3 length: 15; CDR3 DNA: TGTGCCAGTACCCTCCATCCGCGTTTCCAAGAGACCCAGTACTTC; CDR3 protein: CASTLHPRFQETQYF
clone size: NA; V gene: TRBV7-2; J gene: TRBJ2-5; D gene: TRBD2; CDR3 length: 16; CDR3 DNA: TGTGCCAGCAGCCCCTCCGGGACTAGCGGGAGCGAGACCCAGTACTTC; CDR3 protein: CASSPSGTSGSETQYF
clone size: NA; V gene: TRBV2; J gene: TRBJ2-5; D gene: TRBD1; CDR3 length: 15; CDR3 DNA: TGTGCCAGCAGTGCGACAGGGTTCCCGGAAGAGACCCAGTACTTC; CDR3 protein: CASSATGFPEETQYF
clone size: NA; V gene: TRBV6-5; J gene: TRBJ2-7; D gene: NA; CDR3 length: 13; CDR3 DNA: TGTGCCAGCAGGACATACCAGGGGAACGAGCAGTACTTC; CDR3 protein: CASRTYQGNEQYF
clone size: NA; V gene: TRBV7-9; J gene: TRBJ2-6; D gene: NA; CDR3 length: 15; CDR3 DNA: TGTGCCAGCAGCTTCTGGCTCTCTGGGGCCAACGTCCTGACTTTC; CDR3 protein: CASSFWLSGANVLTF
clone size: NA; V gene: TRBV10-2; J gene: TRBJ2-3; D gene: TRBD1; CDR3 length: 14; CDR3 DNA: TGCGCCAGCAGTGAGCCACCACAGGGGGATACGCAGTATTTT; CDR3 protein: CASSEPPQGDTQYF
clone size: NA; V gene: TRBV5-1; J gene: TRBJ1-1; D gene: NA; CDR3 length: 13; CDR3 DNA: TGCGCCAGCAGCTTGGCCACGAGCACTGAAGCTTTCTTT; CDR3 protein: CASSLATSTEAFF
clone size: NA; V gene: TRBV5-1; J gene: TRBJ2-7; D gene: TRBD1; CDR3 length: 15; CDR3 DNA: TGCGCCAGCAGAATAGGGGACAGGGTAAGCAACGAGCAGTACTTC; CDR3 protein: CASRIGDRVSNEQYF
clone size: NA; V gene: TRBV7-8; J gene: TRBJ1-1; D gene: NA; CDR3 length: 13; CDR3 DNA: TGTGCCAGCACCTTATCGGAGGGCACTGAAGCTTTCTTT; CDR3 protein: CASTLSEGTEAFF
clone size: NA; V gene: TRBV5-1; J gene: TRBJ2-7; D gene: TRBD1; CDR3 length: 15; CDR3 DNA: TGCGCCAGCAGCTCGTCAGGGGGCGCTCCGGACGAGCAGTACTTC; CDR3 protein: CASSSSGGAPDEQYF
clone size: once; V gene: TRBV19; J gene: TRBJ1-4; D gene: NA; CDR3 length: 14; CDR3 DNA: TGTGCCAGTAGGGAAATTTCGACAGCAGGAGAACTGTTTTTT; CDR3 protein: CASREISTAGELFF
clone size: NA; V gene: TRBV19; J gene: TRBJ1-4; D gene: TRBD1; CDR3 length: 15; CDR3 DNA: TGTGCCAGTAGTCGGGACAGGGTAATTAATGAAAAACTGTTTTTT; CDR3 protein: CASSRDRVINEKLFF
clone size: NA; V gene: TRBV6-5; J gene: TRBJ2-7; D gene: TRBD2; CDR3 length: 13; CDR3 DNA: TGTGCCGGCCGGGGCGGGAGCCTCTACGAGCAGTACTTC; CDR3 protein: CAGRGGSLYEQYF
clone size: NA; V gene: TRBV5-1; J gene: TRBJ1-2; D gene: TRBD1; CDR3 length: 15; CDR3 DNA: TGCGCCAGCAGTAGAAACCTCGGGACAGAAAGCGGCTACACCTTC; CDR3 protein: CASSRNLGTESGYTF
clone size: NA; V gene: TRBV2; J gene: TRBJ2-7; D gene: TRBD1; CDR3 length: 13; CDR3 DNA: TGTGCCAGCAACACCCGACAGGGTCTCGAGCAGTACTTC; CDR3 protein: CASNTRQGLEQYF
clone size: NA; V gene: TRBV7-2; J gene: TRBJ1-6; D gene: NA; CDR3 length: 12; CDR3 DNA: TGTGCCAGCAGCCTCACCGGGGTGCCCCTCCACTTT; CDR3 protein: CASSLTGVPLHF
clone size: NA; V gene: TRBV5-4; J gene: TRBJ2-7; D gene: NA; CDR3 length: 15; CDR3 DNA: TGTGCCAGCAGCCGGGGGCGGGAGAACTTCTACGAGCAGTACTTC; CDR3 protein: CASSRGRENFYEQYF
clone size: NA; V gene: TRBV14; J gene: TRBJ1-2; D gene: TRBD1; CDR3 length: 15; CDR3 DNA: TGTGCCAGCAGCCAAGATCGGCAGGGGGCAAGTGGCTACACCTTC; CDR3 protein: CASSQDRQGASGYTF
clone size: NA; V gene: TRBV18; J gene: TRBJ2-5; D gene: TRBD1; CDR3 length: 15; CDR3 DNA: TGTGCCAGCTCACCAGGCAGGGGGCGCCGGGAGACCCAGTACTTC; CDR3 protein: CASSPGRGRRETQYF
clone size: once; V gene: TRBV2; J gene: TRBJ2-7; D gene: TRBD2; CDR3 length: 16; CDR3 DNA: TGTGCCAGCAGTGGGAGAGGGGGGACTAGCGGGACAGAGCAGTACTTC; CDR3 protein: CASSGRGGTSGTEQYF
clone size: once; V gene: TRBV5-1; J gene: TRBJ2-5; D gene: TRBD2; CDR3 length: 17; CDR3 DNA: TGCGCCAGCAGCCCGGGACTAGCGGGAAGTCACACGGAGACCCAGTACTTC; CDR3 protein: CASSPGLAGSHTETQYF
clone size: once; V gene: TRBV7-9; J gene: TRBJ2-1; D gene: TRBD1; CDR3 length: 15; CDR3 DNA: TGTGCCAGCAGCCTAGGGGACAGAAAGGTGGATGAGCAGTTCTTC; CDR3 protein: CASSLGDRKVDEQFF
clone size: NA; V gene: TRBV27; J gene: TRBJ2-2; D gene: TRBD2; CDR3 length: 16; CDR3 DNA: TGTGCCAGCAAGGTCGGCGGGAGGGCGAACACCGAGGAGCTGTTTTTT; CDR3 protein: CASKVGGRANTEELFF
clone size: once; V gene: TRBV10-2; J gene: TRBJ2-7; D gene: TRBD2; CDR3 length: 17; CDR3 DNA: TGCGCCAGCAGCCGGACTAGCGAGACCTCTAGCTCCTACGAGCAGTACTTC; CDR3 protein: CASSRTSETSSSYEQYF
clone size: NA; V gene: TRBV9; J gene: TRBJ1-1; D gene: NA; CDR3 length: 13; CDR3 DNA: TGTGCCAGCAGCGTGGGGGCGCCCGCTGAAGCTTTCTTT; CDR3 protein: CASSVGAPAEAFF
clone size: NA; V gene: TRBV3-1/TRBV3-2; J gene: TRBJ2-3; D gene: NA; CDR3 length: 13; CDR3 DNA: TGTGCCAGCAGCTCCCAGGGTAAGGATACGCAGTATTTT; CDR3 protein: CASSSQGKDTQYF
clone size: NA; V gene: TRBV18; J gene: TRBJ1-3; D gene: TRBD1; CDR3 length: 16; CDR3 DNA: TGTGCCAGCTCACCGGGGACAGGGGGCCCTGGAAACACCATATATTTT; CDR3 protein: CASSPGTGGPGNTIYF
clone size: NA; V gene: TRBV6-5; J gene: TRBJ2-2; D gene: TRBD1; CDR3 length: 15; CDR3 DNA: TGTGCCAGCAGTTCGTGGACAGGGAGGAGCGGGGAGCTGTTTTTT; CDR3 protein: CASSSWTGRSGELFF
clone size: NA; V gene: TRBV5-1; J gene: TRBJ2-7; D gene: NA; CDR3 length: 13; CDR3 DNA: TGCGCCAGCAGCTCGTCGACAGGATACGAGCAGTACTTC; CDR3 protein: CASSSSTGYEQYF
clone size: NA; V gene: TRBV27; J gene: TRBJ2-5; D gene: TRBD2; CDR3 length: 15; CDR3 DNA: TGTGCCAGCAGTAGACTAGCGGTCAACCAAGAGACCCAGTACTTC; CDR3 protein: CASSRLAVNQETQYF
clone size: once; V gene: TRBV7-9; J gene: TRBJ1-5; D gene: TRBD1; CDR3 length: 14; CDR3 DNA: TGTGCCAGCAGCATGGCAGGGGGCTGGCAGCCCCAGCATTTT; CDR3 protein: CASSMAGGWQPQHF
clone size: NA; V gene: TRBV19; J gene: TRBJ1-2; D gene: TRBD1; CDR3 length: 14; CDR3 DNA: TGTGCCAGTAGTAGACAGGGATTTGCCTGGGGCTACACCTTC; CDR3 protein: CASSRQGFAWGYTF
clone size: NA; V gene: TRBV15; J gene: TRBJ2-1; D gene: TRBD2; CDR3 length: 17; CDR3 DNA: TGTGCCACCAGCAGACGGACTAGCGGGAGCTCCTACAATGAGCAGTTCTTC; CDR3 protein: CATSRRTSGSSYNEQFF
clone size: NA; V gene: TRBV3-1/TRBV3-2; J gene: TRBJ2-1; D gene: NA; CDR3 length: 14; CDR3 DNA: TGTGCCAGCAGCCAACAGGGCGGACCAAATGAGCAGTTCTTC; CDR3 protein: CASSQQGGPNEQFF